A single sample is the source of the 31 T cell receptor beta chains below, sequenced in a study of blood T cell repertoires in COVID-19. Here immunoSEQ multiplex PCR was the method, and the copy in TCRdb shows in-frame clones only, minus some. The sample has approximately 110,000 clones, around 90% seen once. Material for sequencing was peripheral blood. These receptors all stem from a woman aged 50 to 60 with active or convalescent COVID-19.

V and J are TRBV5-1 and TRBJ2-2, with 8 nucleotides matching TRBD1. CDR1 and CDR2 from the germline V gene are SGHRS and YFSETQ. There are 15 residues in the CDR3. The trim removed 3 bases at V and 5 bases at J, leaving 6 bases unmatched. The CDR3 reads CASSSGQVGTGELFF. In nucleotides, the CDR3 is TGCGCCAGCAGCTCGGGACAGGTGGGGACCGGGGAGCTGTTTTTT.

V gene TRBV10-1 combines with J gene TRBJ2-1; no reliable D call. CDR3 length: 17 residues. Trimming took 2 bases from V and 0 from J, leaving 14 bases between them. The germline V gene encodes CDR1 WNHNN and CDR2 SYGVQD (reference sequence). In DNA form, the CDR3 reads TGCGCCAGCAGTGAGCCCCACAACCCCCACTCCTACAATGAGCAGTTCTTC. Residues: CASSEPHNPHSYNEQFF.

The chain carries TRBV24-1 and TRBJ2-3; D possibly corresponds to TRBD1 (5 bases). The CDR3 totals 13 residues. CDR1 and CDR2 (germline): KGHDR, SFDVKD. The V gene lost 5 bases and the J gene lost 4 bases, with 9 bases spanning the gap. The CDR3 DNA reads TGTGCCACCAGTGTCCAGGGTGCAGATACGCAGTATTTT. Amino acids: CATSVQGADTQYF.

V gene TRBV9 combines with J gene TRBJ2-5; perhaps TRBD2 as D (5 bases). Per the germline V gene, CDR1 is SGDLS and CDR2 is YYNGEE. The CDR3 loop spans 15 amino acids. The V and J ends lost 3 bases and 2 bases respectively, with 14 bases between them. As DNA, the CDR3 is TGTGCCAGCAGCGCCTGGGCAGCGGTACAAGAGACCCAGTACTTC. It specifies CASSAWAAVQETQYF.

The chain joins TRBV11-2 to TRBJ2-3, with 11 positions matching TRBD2. Germline-derived CDR1 and CDR2 are SGHAT and FQNNGV. The CDR3 has 16 amino acids. V gave up 5 bases and J gave up 5 bases; unmatched junction bases: 9. This CDR3 reads CASSPGLAGVIDTQYF. In DNA form, the CDR3 reads TGTGCCAGCAGCCCCGGACTAGCGGGCGTCATAGATACGCAGTATTTT.

The chain recombines TRBV6-6 with TRBJ2-7; the match to TRBD2 covers 8 bases. The CDR3 length is 14 residues. Germline CDR1 is MNHNY and CDR2 is SVGAGI (reference sequence). V was clipped by 0 bases and J by 3 bases; unmatched bases: 1. The CDR3 DNA follows: TGTGCCAGCAGTTACTCGAGCGGGGGCTACGAGCAGTACTTC. Protein sequence: CASSYSSGGYEQYF.

V and J are TRBV9 and TRBJ1-2, with 10 bases lining up with TRBD1. Germline-derived CDR1 and CDR2 are SGDLS and YYNGEE. The V segment lost 3 bases and the J segment 0 bases; nucleotides outside the gene matches: 8. The CDR3 contains 17 residues. CDR3 bases: TGTGCCAGCAGCGGTGGGACAGGGGCCCTGGCTAACTATGGCTACACCTTC. Amino acids: CASSGGTGALANYGYTF. Full variable domain (outside the CDR3, taken from reference TRBV9 and TRBJ1-2): DSGVTQTPKHLITATGQRVTLRCSPRSGDLSVYWYQQSLDQGLQFLIQYYNGEERAKGNILERFSAQQFPDLHSELNLSSLELGDSALYFCASSGGTGALANYGYTFGSGTRLTVV.

This clone came up once. This chain joins TRBV7-9 and TRBJ2-1, with a weak D call TRBD2 (5 bases). The CDR3 has 15 amino acids. Trimming took 5 bases from V and 3 from J, leaving 14 bases between them. Germline V lookup: CDR1 SEHNR, CDR2 FQNEAQ (reference sequence). The CDR3 here is CASSPRTSIYNEQFF. The CDR3 coding sequence is TGTGCCAGCAGCCCCCGGACTTCAATCTACAATGAGCAGTTCTTC.

This chain joins TRBV10-3 and TRBJ1-5; 11 bases agree with TRBD1. Germline V gives CDR1 ENHRY, CDR2 SYGVKD. The J segment lost 2 bases and the V segment lost 11 bases, leaving 5 bases of the junction unmatched. The CDR3 spans 14 residues. Here the CDR3 reads CASGTGGGNQPQHF. CDR3 DNA sequence: TGTGCCTCCGGGACAGGGGGAGGCAATCAGCCCCAGCATTTT.

V gene TRBV21-1 combines with J gene TRBJ2-3; the table's D call, TRBD2, was not checked against the DNA. TRBV21-1 is a pseudogene locus. The CDR3 extends over 16 amino acids. This CDR3 reads CASSVRLAGDGDTQYF. The CDR3 nucleotides read TGTGCCAGCAGCGTGCGACTAGCGGGAGACGGAGATACGCAGTATTTT.

V and J are TRBV28 and TRBJ1-1; no firm D call. Germline values: CDR1 MDHEN, CDR2 SYDVKM. V shed 3 bases and J shed 7 bases, with 12 bases lying between them. The CDR3 totals 13 residues. The CDR3 loop reads CASSFTDRDEAFF. In nucleotides, the CDR3 is TGTGCCAGCAGTTTTACGGACCGGGATGAAGCTTTCTTT. Combining the CDR3 with reference TRBV28 and TRBJ1-1 gives the whole variable domain DVKVTQSSRYLVKRTGEKVFLECVQDMDHENMFWYRQDPGLGLRLIYFSYDVKMKEKGDIPEGYSVSREKKERFSLILESASTNQTSMYLCASSFTDRDEAFFGQGTRLTVV.

This clone was counted only a few times. The chain has TRBV18 and TRBJ1-2; 9 bases are shared with TRBD1. The CDR3 sequence is 15 residues long. Losses at the gene ends were 3 bases for V and 2 bases for J; bases not matched to a gene: 4. Per the germline V gene, CDR1 is KGHSH and CDR2 is LQKENI. CDR3 residues: CASSPSGTGNYGYTF. DNA of the CDR3: TGTGCCAGCTCACCTTCCGGGACAGGGAACTATGGCTACACCTTC.

The chain couples TRBV5-1 to TRBJ1-1; D remains ambiguous. V lost 4 bases, J lost 0 bases, and 16 bases lay in between. The CDR3 is 16 amino acids. From germline, CDR1 is SGHRS and CDR2 YFSETQ. The CDR3 nucleotides read TGCGCCAGCAGCCAAGCCGGGTCCCCCTTGAACACTGAAGCTTTCTTT. Residues: CASSQAGSPLNTEAFF. Combining the CDR3 with reference TRBV5-1 and TRBJ1-1 gives the whole variable domain KAGVTQTPRYLIKTRGQQVTLSCSPISGHRSVSWYQQTPGQGLQFLFEYFSETQRNKGNFPGRFSGRQFSNSRSEMNVSTLELGDSALYLCASSQAGSPLNTEAFFGQGTRLTVV.

Here the CDR3 DNA reads TGTGCCAGCAGCTTGGACAGGGGAAGGAAAACCGGGGAGCTGTTTTTT. Translating it yields CASSLDRGRKTGELFF. The chain carries TRBV5-6 and TRBJ2-2; 7 bases line up with TRBD1. The J segment lost 5 bases and the V segment lost 0 bases, leaving 7 bases of the junction unmatched. The CDR3 contains 16 residues. Germline loops: CDR1 SGHDT, CDR2 YYEEEE.

The V and J genes are TRBV24-1 and TRBJ2-3, with 7 bases matching TRBD2. The CDR3 has 15 amino acids. V lost 5 bases and J lost 3; bases outside the gene matches: 7. CDR1 is KGHDR and CDR2 is SFDVKD in the germline V gene. CDR3 sequence (DNA): TGTGCCACCAGTGCCCCGGAGCGGGGAACAGATACGCAGTATTTT. Protein sequence: CATSAPERGTDTQYF.

This clone has a single count. The chain uses TRBV19 and TRBJ1-5, with 7 bases fitting TRBD1. Germline V lookup: CDR1 LNHDA, CDR2 SQIVND (reference sequence). V lost 1 base to trimming and J lost 9 bases; unmatched junction nucleotides: 3. CDR3 length equals 13 residues. DNA for the CDR3: TGTGCCAGTAGTATAGGACAGGGTTGGCCCCAGCATTTT. This codes for CASSIGQGWPQHF. Filled out from reference TRBV19 and TRBJ1-5, the complete variable domain reads DGGITQSPKYLFRKEGQNVTLSCEQNLNHDAMYWYRQDPGQGLRLIYYSQIVNDFQKGDIAEGYSVSREKKESFPLTVTSAQKNPTAFYLCASSIGQGWPQHFGDGTRLSIL.

The rearrangement uses TRBV28 and TRBJ2-1, with D tentatively TRBD1 (6 bases). The CDR3 is 12 amino acids. Germline V gene sequence: CDR1 MDHEN, CDR2 SYDVKM. Trimming shortened V by 6 bases and J by 6 bases, and 9 bases separated the two germline ends. The CDR3 nucleotides read TGTGCCAGCAGCCCAGGGGTCAATGAGCAGTTCTTC. Amino acids: CASSPGVNEQFF.

The chain uses TRBV19 and TRBJ2-5, with D unclear. The CDR3 is made up of 13 amino acids. Germline CDR1 is LNHDA and CDR2 is SQIVND (reference sequence). Trimming removed 4 bases from V and 2 bases from J, with 8 bases in between. The CDR3 DNA follows: TGTGCCAGTAGTAGTCTAGGACAAGAGACCCAGTACTTC. This sequence encodes CASSSLGQETQYF.

The chain combines TRBV7-6 with TRBJ1-2; TRBD1 matches 8 bases. The CDR3 covers 14 residues. Germline values: CDR1 SGHVS, CDR2 FNYEAQ. After removal of 5 bases from V and 4 bases from J, the junction contained 6 bases not matched to a gene. The CDR3 nucleotides are TGTGCCAGCAGCCCCGACAGGGGCCCCTATGGCTACACCTTC. It specifies CASSPDRGPYGYTF.

The V and J genes are TRBV28 and TRBJ1-2; the D is unclear. Germline V gene sequence: CDR1 MDHEN, CDR2 SYDVKM. Trimming pared 0 bases from V and 3 bases from J, leaving 8 bases between. The CDR3 totals 14 residues. The CDR3 DNA reads TGTGCCAGCAGTTTATGGGCCGGGGACTATGGCTACACCTTC. Its protein is CASSLWAGDYGYTF.

This chain uses TRBV5-1 with TRBJ2-1; 9 nucleotides align to TRBD1. This CDR3 has 14 residues. After removal of 2 bases from V and 8 bases from J, the junction contained 5 bases not matched to a gene. Germline CDR1 reads SGHRS; CDR2 reads YFSETQ. The CDR3 is CASSLTGGIDEQFF. The CDR3 nucleotides are TGCGCCAGCAGCTTAACAGGGGGCATCGATGAGCAGTTCTTC.

CDR3 in DNA: TGCGCCAGCAGCTTGGCGACTAGCGGCTACAATGAGCAGTTCTTC. Its protein product is CASSLATSGYNEQFF. This chain joins TRBV5-1 and TRBJ2-1; TRBD2 aligns across 9 bases. Germline V CDR1 and CDR2: SGHRS, YFSETQ. The CDR3 totals 15 residues. The junction had 1 base not matched to a gene; V was cut back by 0 bases and J by 3 bases.

The rearrangement links TRBV9 to TRBJ1-1; 8 bases agree with TRBD1. The germline CDR1 and CDR2 sequences are SGDLS and YYNGEE. The junction had 4 bases not matched to a gene; V was cut back by 4 bases and J by 5 bases. This CDR3 has 13 residues. The CDR3 loop is CASSRQGMTEAFF. In nucleotides, the CDR3 is TGTGCCAGCAGCCGACAGGGGATGACTGAAGCTTTCTTT.

The rearrangement links TRBV7-2 to TRBJ1-3; 7 bases agree with TRBD1. CDR1 and CDR2 from the germline V gene are SGHTA and FQGNSA. After removal of 2 bases from V and 3 bases from J, the junction contained 1 base not matched to a gene. This CDR3 contains 14 residues. The CDR3 sequence: CASSLQGGGNTIYF. CDR3 in DNA: TGTGCCAGCAGCTTACAGGGGGGTGGAAACACCATATATTTT.

This clone was picked up one time. The chain combines TRBV7-8 with TRBJ1-3; possible D gene TRBD1, 6 bases. V was clipped by 5 bases and J by 2 bases, with 10 bases between them. CDR1 is SGHVS and CDR2 is FQNEAQ in the germline V gene. The CDR3 totals 14 residues. CDR3 in amino acids: CASSQSGAGNTIYF. The DNA for the CDR3 is TGTGCCAGCAGCCAATCAGGGGCTGGAAACACCATATATTTT.

The chain employs TRBV19 and TRBJ2-1, with D possibly TRBD2 on 6 matching bases. There are 14 residues in the CDR3. Germline values: CDR1 LNHDA, CDR2 SQIVND (reference sequence). V shed 4 bases and J shed 5 bases, with 12 bases lying between them. In DNA, the CDR3 is TGTGCCAGTAGTACCGGGACTCTTAACAATGAGCAGTTCTTC. It encodes CASSTGTLNNEQFF.

The chain combines TRBV11-2 with TRBJ2-7; 7 bases are shared with TRBD2. The CDR3 is made up of 17 amino acids. The V and J ends lost 5 bases and 7 bases, in that order; junction bases with no gene match: 20. CDR1 is SGHAT and CDR2 is FQNNGV in the germline V gene. The CDR3 DNA reads TGTGCCAGCAGCCGGGACTACACCGGGACTCTTTCTTGGGAGCAGTACTTC. This gives the protein CASSRDYTGTLSWEQYF.

The chain has TRBV2 and TRBJ2-7, with 11 bases that match TRBD1. V was pared by 6 bases and J by 3 bases, with 10 bases of the junction left unmatched. This CDR3 spans 16 amino acids. Germline-derived CDR1 and CDR2 are SNHLY and FYNNEI. Here the CDR3 reads CASSSHGTGGGYEQYF. CDR3 DNA sequence: TGTGCCAGCAGCTCCCATGGGACAGGGGGAGGCTACGAGCAGTACTTC.

This sequence joins TRBV27 and TRBJ1-3; 10 bases fit TRBD1. The CDR3 extends over 14 amino acids. The ends lost 7 bases at V and 8 bases at J; junction bases unmatched: 8. Germline CDR1 and CDR2: MNHEY and SMNVEV (reference sequence). CDR3 residues: CASKEGQGWDTIYF. In nucleotides, the CDR3 is TGTGCCAGCAAAGAGGGACAGGGGTGGGACACCATATATTTT.

V gene TRBV5-6 combines with J gene TRBJ2-7; the match to TRBD2 covers 9 bases. The CDR3 length is 19 residues. The V gene end was trimmed by 4 bases and the J gene end by 1 base; junction bases not matched to a gene: 18. Germline values: CDR1 SGHDT, CDR2 YYEEEE. In DNA, the CDR3 is TGTGCCAGCAGCCTGATAGATAGCGGGAGTAGGCCTTATTCCTACGAGCAGTACTTC. Encoded protein: CASSLIDSGSRPYSYEQYF.

This sequence joins TRBV11-2 and TRBJ2-7, with a tentative D call TRBD2 (5 bases). V lost 0 bases and J 0 bases, leaving 12 bases between the germline ends. This CDR3 spans 16 amino acids. The germline V gene has CDR1 SGHAT and CDR2 FQNNGV. The CDR3 protein is CASSLDTGLASYEQYF. The CDR3 DNA sequence: TGTGCCAGCAGCTTAGATACTGGCCTAGCCTCCTACGAGCAGTACTTC.